This passage covers 6 T cell receptor beta chains from one sample sequenced in a study of blood T cell repertoires in COVID-19. This table comes from immunoSEQ multiplex PCR, and its TCRdb copy is limited to in-frame clones, with some not included. The sample has tens of thousands of clones, just over 85% seen once. Input material: peripheral blood. These receptors were taken from a human donor in a cohort sampled during active COVID-19.

This clone was detected only once. The rearrangement joins TRBV12-3 or TRBV12-4 to TRBJ1-2; D is unclear. Trimming pared 7 bases from V and 14 bases from J, leaving 17 bases between. The CDR3 contains 11 residues. The DNA of the CDR3 is TGTGCCAGCACCGAGATGGGTTCGAGGACCTTC. Its translation: CASTEMGSRTF.

CDR3 nucleotide sequence: TGTGCCAGCAGTTTGTCTAGCGGGGGTGTGGATACGCAGTATTTT. Translating gives CASSLSSGGVDTQYF. The rearrangement uses TRBV6-2 or TRBV6-3 and TRBJ2-3; TRBD2 aligns across 10 bases. This CDR3 spans 15 amino acids. Trimming removed 4 bases from V and 6 bases from J; junction bases left unmatched: 7. The germline V gene encodes CDR1 MNHEY and CDR2 SVGEGT.

This chain links TRBV6-5 with TRBJ2-3; 7 bases are shared with TRBD2. CDR1 is MNHEY, CDR2 SVGAGI, per germline. The CDR3 has 16 residues. V dropped 2 bases and J dropped 2; count of bases not matched to a gene: 7. The CDR3 DNA is TGTGCCAGCAGTTACAAGCGGGGAGTTATCACAGATACGCAGTATTTT. Its protein product is CASSYKRGVITDTQYF.

The chain links TRBV5-1 to TRBJ1-5; D unclear. V lost 4 bases and J 0 bases, leaving 5 bases between the germline ends. The CDR3 runs 13 residues. Per the germline V gene, CDR1 is SGHRS and CDR2 is YFSETQ. DNA for the CDR3: TGCGCCAGCAGCCCAAATAGCAATCAGCCCCAGCATTTT. Its translation: CASSPNSNQPQHF. Based on the CDR3 plus reference TRBV5-1 and TRBJ1-5, the full variable domain is KAGVTQTPRYLIKTRGQQVTLSCSPISGHRSVSWYQQTPGQGLQFLFEYFSETQRNKGNFPGRFSGRQFSNSRSEMNVSTLELGDSALYLCASSPNSNQPQHFGDGTRLSIL.

V usage is TRBV5-5 and J usage is TRBJ2-2, with 7 bases identical to TRBD1. The CDR3 covers 13 residues. Looked up from germline, CDR1 is SGHKS and CDR2 is YYEKEE (reference sequence). Trimming removed 5 bases from V and 5 bases from J; junction bases left unmatched: 3. CDR3 amino acids: CASRRQGTGELFF. Here the CDR3 DNA reads TGTGCCAGCAGACGACAGGGTACCGGGGAGCTGTTTTTT.

The rearrangement uses TRBV2 and TRBJ1-6; D might be TRBD1 (6 bases). This CDR3 is built from 17 residues. V gave up 0 bases and J gave up 6 bases, with 15 bases separating them. Germline CDR1 reads SNHLY; CDR2 reads FYNNEI. CDR3: CASSEAGSRGINSPLHF. The DNA for the CDR3 is TGTGCCAGCAGTGAAGCAGGTTCCAGGGGTATTAATTCACCCCTCCACTTT.